A single sample is the source of the 4 T cell receptor beta chains below, sequenced in a study of neurological immune-mediated disorders (dated 2019 in TCRdb). Per the publication, the time point label means: longitudinal time-point 2. Receptor amplification or capture employed 5' RACE. Sequencing relied on an Illumina HiSeq 2500. TCRdb passed the public sequencing reads through fastp at Q25 and MiXCR, retaining productive beta sequences. When rows share a CDR3 protein, they turn into one entry using the most common DNA and genes. A total of some 45,000 distinct CDR3 sequences appear in this sample, about an eighth of them only once. Less than 5.5% of the sample rests with the top ten. The sequencing input was PBMCs. The origin of the receptors is a male donor with HTLV-1-associated myelopathy (HAM/TSP).

This clonotype came up many times. The genes are TRBV5-1 and TRBJ2-5; the match to TRBD1 covers 7 bases. The CDR3 length is 16 residues. CDR1 and CDR2 from the germline V gene are SGHRS and YFSETQ. The V gene end was trimmed by 4 bases and the J gene end by 1 base; junction bases not matched to a gene: 10. CDR3 sequence (DNA): TGCGCCAGCAGCCCCCAGACAGGGATTTTCCAAGAGACCCAGTACTTC. It codes for CASSPQTGIFQETQYF. Based on the CDR3 plus reference TRBV5-1 and TRBJ2-5, the full variable domain is KAGVTQTPRYLIKTRGQQVTLSCSPISGHRSVSWYQQTPGQGLQFLFEYFSETQRNKGNFPGRFSGRQFSNSRSEMNVSTLELGDSALYLCASSPQTGIFQETQYFGPGTRLLVL.

This clonotype appeared many times. The rearrangement links TRBV20-1 to TRBJ2-3; 10 bases map to TRBD1. Trimming at V came to 6 bases and at J to 3 bases, leaving 18 bases not matched to a gene. This CDR3 is built from 18 residues. The germline CDR1 and CDR2 sequences are DFQATT and SNEGSKA (reference sequence). CDR3 DNA sequence: TGCAGTGCCGAGGGGACAGGGGCACCGAGCCACATAACAGATACGCAGTATTTT. Protein sequence: CSAEGTGAPSHITDTQYF.

This clonotype was counted ten times or more. CDR3 region: CASSATGPNTQYF. CDR3 DNA: TGTGCCAGCAGCGCGACTGGCCCGAATACGCAGTATTTT. This chain joins TRBV9 and TRBJ2-3, with no clear D. This CDR3 contains 13 residues. CDR1 and CDR2 (germline): SGDLS, YYNGEE. The V and J ends lost 3 bases and 7 bases respectively, with 12 bases between them.

The sample holds many counts of this clonotype. V is TRBV20-1 and J is TRBJ2-7; no reliable D call. The V gene lost 0 bases and the J gene lost 2 bases, with 14 bases spanning the gap. Germline V lookup: CDR1 DFQATT, CDR2 SNEGSKA (reference sequence). The CDR3 runs 15 residues. The CDR3 loop is CSARDLRTDPYEQYF. CDR3 DNA: TGCAGTGCTAGAGATTTGAGGACGGACCCCTACGAGCAGTACTTC.